The rows below give T cell receptor beta chains drawn from one sample of a study of cytomegalovirus exposure and HLA in healthy donors. Measured with immunoSEQ multiplex PCR; TCRdb has only the in-frame clones, and not every one. This repertoire shows 150,000 to 200,000 clones, less than 90% found once; its top ten account for approximately 2.4%. Material for sequencing was PBMCs. These receptor sequences come from a woman aged 18-29 years in good health and CMV-seronegative. Both conserved end residues are part of each CDR3. Each record gives: D gene, V gene, clone size, CDR3 length, J gene, CDR3 DNA, CDR3 protein. The D gene is left open where the match is weak. Clone size appears in some rows only: once, few, many, or a class for an expanded clone.

>TRBD1|TRBV5-1|once|14|TRBJ1-4
TGCGCCAGCAGCCGACAGGGGTCTAATGAAAAACTGTTTTTT
CASSRQGSNEKLFF
>-|TRBV9|-|14|TRBJ1-2
TGTGCCAGCGGCGAGTGGTCTACTCACTATGGCTACACCTTC
CASGEWSTHYGYTF
>TRBD1|TRBV5-6|-|13|TRBJ2-7
TGTGCCAGCAGCCTTAACAGGGGTAGCGAGCAGTACTTC
CASSLNRGSEQYF
>-|TRBV6-5|-|14|TRBJ1-2
TGTGCCAGCAGTTCTTCTAGGATGGACTATGGCTACACCTTC
CASSSSRMDYGYTF
>TRBD2|TRBV12-5|-|16|TRBJ2-7
TGTGCTAGTGGTTTAGTGGTCTCGGGGGGTCTCGGGGAGCAGTACTTC
CASGLVVSGGLGEQYF
>TRBD2|TRBV5-4|-|15|TRBJ2-2
TGTGCCACTTACCCGGGGGGGCGGGACACCGGGGAGCTGTTTTTT
CATYPGGRDTGELFF
>-|TRBV4-1|-|16|TRBJ2-1
TGCGCCAGCAGCCAAGAACGTGGGCCGAGATTCAATGAGCAGTTCTTC
CASSQERGPRFNEQFF
>-|TRBV15|few|8|TRBJ2-1
TGTGCCACCACCACTCAGTTCTTC
CATTTQFF
>-|TRBV7-3|-|17|TRBJ1-2
TGTGCCAGCAGCCCGGGCCCTGCCGATTCGGGGGAGGGAGGCTACACCTTC
CASSPGPADSGEGGYTF
>TRBD1|TRBV6-1|once|14|TRBJ2-1
TGTGCCAGCAGTGAGCTGGACAGGGCTCTTGAGCAGTTCTTC
CASSELDRALEQFF
>-|TRBV6-5|-|15|TRBJ1-5
TGTGCCAGCAGCACTCAGGGCAATAGCAATCAGCCCCAGCATTTT
CASSTQGNSNQPQHF
>-|TRBV7-2|-|14|TRBJ1-4
TGTGCCAGCTTCGGGCCTGAGGGAGGTGAAAAACTGTTTTTT
CASFGPEGGEKLFF
>TRBD2|TRBV7-2|-|16|TRBJ2-7
TGTGCCAGCAGTTGGGGACTAGCGGGTACTATTTACGAGCAGTACTTC
CASSWGLAGTIYEQYF
>TRBD2|TRBV7-9|-|12|TRBJ2-4
TGTGCCAGCAGCTTGGGAGGGGACATTCAGTACTTC
CASSLGGDIQYF